This section outlines one T cell receptor (beta chain) sequence together with its context. No antigen is known for it. The entry originates in a study of CD8+CD57+ T cells in acquired aplastic anemia. Study in general: The mean DNA yield obtained from sorted CD4+ and CD8+ cells came to approximately 3 ug.

Profiling of TCR beta VDJ combinations and CDR3 sequences used genomic DNA as template. TCRdb re-called the reads with MiXCR, one entry per CDR3 protein. The table includes about 180,000 distinct CDR3 sequences, approximately 48% detected once. An expansion of CD8+CD57+ cells by flow cytometry had been shown in patients chosen for sequencing. Trimming at V came to 2 bases and at J to 5 bases, leaving 2 bases not matched to a gene. Germline V CDR1 and CDR2: WNHNN, SYGVQD (reference sequence). The CDR3 extends over 13 amino acids. The study, taken as a whole, reports: Roughly 30 CD8+ CDR3 sequences occurred in both the patients and the controls.

Specimen: sorted CD4+, CD8+, or CD8+CD57+ T cells (not recorded which) from PBMCs. The receptor comes from a human donor with aplastic anemia. This chain connects TRBV10-1 to TRBJ2-7; 8 nucleotides line up with TRBD1. The CDR3 DNA sequence: TGCGCCAGCAGTGAGCAGGACAGGGACGAGCAGTACTTC. It specifies CASSEQDRDEQYF.